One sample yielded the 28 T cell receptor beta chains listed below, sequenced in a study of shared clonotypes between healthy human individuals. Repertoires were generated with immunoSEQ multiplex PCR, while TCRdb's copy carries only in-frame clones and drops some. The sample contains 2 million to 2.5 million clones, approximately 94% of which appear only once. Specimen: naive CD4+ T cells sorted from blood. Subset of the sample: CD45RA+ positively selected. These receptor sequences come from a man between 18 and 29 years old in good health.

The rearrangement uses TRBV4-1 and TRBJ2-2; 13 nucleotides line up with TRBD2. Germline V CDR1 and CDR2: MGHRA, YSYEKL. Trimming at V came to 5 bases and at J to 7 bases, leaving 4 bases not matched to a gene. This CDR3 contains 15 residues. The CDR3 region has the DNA TGCGCCAGCAGCAGGACTAGCGGGAGTTTCGGGGAGCTGTTTTTT. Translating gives CASSRTSGSFGELFF.

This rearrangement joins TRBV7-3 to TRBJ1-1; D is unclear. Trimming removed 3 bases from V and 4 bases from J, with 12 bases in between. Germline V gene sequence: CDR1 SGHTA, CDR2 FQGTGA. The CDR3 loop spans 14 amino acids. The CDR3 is CASSFFPDGTEAFF. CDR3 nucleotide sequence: TGTGCCAGCAGCTTTTTCCCCGACGGCACTGAAGCTTTCTTT.

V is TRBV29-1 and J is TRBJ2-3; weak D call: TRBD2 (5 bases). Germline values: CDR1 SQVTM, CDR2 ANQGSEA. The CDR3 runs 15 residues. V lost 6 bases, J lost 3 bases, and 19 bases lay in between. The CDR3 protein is CSVFSSGVGTDTQYF. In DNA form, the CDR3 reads TGCAGCGTGTTTTCGAGCGGTGTTGGGACAGATACGCAGTATTTT.

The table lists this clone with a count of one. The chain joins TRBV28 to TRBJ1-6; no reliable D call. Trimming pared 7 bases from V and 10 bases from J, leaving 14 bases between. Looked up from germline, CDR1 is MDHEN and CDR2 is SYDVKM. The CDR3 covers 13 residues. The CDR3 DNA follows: TGTGCCAGCAACCAGGCTTCTTCGTCACCCCTCCACTTT. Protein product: CASNQASSSPLHF.

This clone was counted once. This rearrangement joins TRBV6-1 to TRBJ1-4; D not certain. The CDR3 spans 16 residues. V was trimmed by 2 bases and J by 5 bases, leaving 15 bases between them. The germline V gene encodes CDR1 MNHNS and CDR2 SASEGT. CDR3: CASSELFGRVNEKLFF. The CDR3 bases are TGTGCCAGCAGTGAACTCTTCGGGAGGGTGAATGAAAAACTGTTTTTT.

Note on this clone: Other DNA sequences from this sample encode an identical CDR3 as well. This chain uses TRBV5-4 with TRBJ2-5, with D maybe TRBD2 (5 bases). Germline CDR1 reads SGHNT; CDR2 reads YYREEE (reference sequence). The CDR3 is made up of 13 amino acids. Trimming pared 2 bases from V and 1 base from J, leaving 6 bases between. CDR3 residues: CASSLGLQETQYF. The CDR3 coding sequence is TGTGCCAGCAGCTTAGGACTCCAAGAGACCCAGTACTTC.

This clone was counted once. CDR3 bases: TGTGCCAGCAGTCCTCGACAGGGGGCAAATGGGGCCAACGTCCTGACTTTC. Translated, it gives CASSPRQGANGANVLTF. The genes are TRBV28 and TRBJ2-6, with 10 bases lining up with TRBD1. The ends lost 5 bases at V and 3 bases at J; junction bases unmatched: 7. Germline V CDR1 and CDR2: MDHEN, SYDVKM. There are 17 residues in the CDR3.

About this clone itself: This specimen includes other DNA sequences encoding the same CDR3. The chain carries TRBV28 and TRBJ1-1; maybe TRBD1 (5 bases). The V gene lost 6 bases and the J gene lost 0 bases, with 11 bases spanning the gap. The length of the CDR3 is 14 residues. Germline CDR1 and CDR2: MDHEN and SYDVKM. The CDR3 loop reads CASSPGGLNTEAFF. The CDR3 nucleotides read TGTGCCAGCAGCCCCGGGGGACTGAACACTGAAGCTTTCTTT.

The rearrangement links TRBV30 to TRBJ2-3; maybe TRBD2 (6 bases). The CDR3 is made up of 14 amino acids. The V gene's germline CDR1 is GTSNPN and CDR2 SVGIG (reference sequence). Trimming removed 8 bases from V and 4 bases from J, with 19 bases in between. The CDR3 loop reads CAGGRTGESDTQYF. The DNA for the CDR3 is TGTGCCGGTGGAAGGACGGGAGAGTCAGATACGCAGTATTTT.

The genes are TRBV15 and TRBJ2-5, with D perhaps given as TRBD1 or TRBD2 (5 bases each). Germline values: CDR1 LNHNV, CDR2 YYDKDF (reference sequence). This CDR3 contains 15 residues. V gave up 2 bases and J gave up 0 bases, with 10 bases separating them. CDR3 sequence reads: CATSRPGTYQETQYF. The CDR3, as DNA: TGTGCCACCAGCAGACCAGGGACGTACCAAGAGACCCAGTACTTC.

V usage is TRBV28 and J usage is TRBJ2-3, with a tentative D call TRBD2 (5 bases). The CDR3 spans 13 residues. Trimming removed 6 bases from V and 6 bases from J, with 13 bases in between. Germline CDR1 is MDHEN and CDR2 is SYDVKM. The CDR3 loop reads CASRPQAEDTQYF. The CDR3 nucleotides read TGTGCCAGCAGGCCGCAAGCGGAGGATACGCAGTATTTT.

The CDR3: CASSRDTRTGELFF. In DNA, the CDR3 is TGTGCCAGTAGTAGAGACACCAGAACCGGGGAGCTGTTTTTT. V usage is TRBV19 and J usage is TRBJ2-2; D call uncertain. The CDR3 loop spans 14 amino acids. The V and J ends lost 4 bases and 5 bases respectively, with 11 bases between them. Per the germline V gene, CDR1 is LNHDA and CDR2 is SQIVND (reference sequence).

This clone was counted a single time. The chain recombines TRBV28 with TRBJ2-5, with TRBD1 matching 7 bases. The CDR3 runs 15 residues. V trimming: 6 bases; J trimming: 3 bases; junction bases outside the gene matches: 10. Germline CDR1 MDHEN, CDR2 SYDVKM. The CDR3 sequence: CASRVIDRAKETQYF. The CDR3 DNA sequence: TGTGCCAGCAGAGTGATCGACAGGGCCAAAGAGACCCAGTACTTC.

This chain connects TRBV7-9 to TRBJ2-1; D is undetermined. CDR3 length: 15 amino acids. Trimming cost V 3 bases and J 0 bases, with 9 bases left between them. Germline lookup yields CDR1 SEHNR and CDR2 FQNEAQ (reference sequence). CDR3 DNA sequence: TGTGCCAGCAGCTTCGCTATGAGCTCCTACAATGAGCAGTTCTTC. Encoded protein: CASSFAMSSYNEQFF.

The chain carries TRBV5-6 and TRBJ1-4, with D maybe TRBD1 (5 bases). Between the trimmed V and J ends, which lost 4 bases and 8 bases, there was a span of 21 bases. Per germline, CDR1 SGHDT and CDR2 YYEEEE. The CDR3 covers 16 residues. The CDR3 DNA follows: TGTGCCAGCAGCAGCCCCCACCGGGACTTGGGAGAAAAACTGTTTTTT. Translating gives CASSSPHRDLGEKLFF.

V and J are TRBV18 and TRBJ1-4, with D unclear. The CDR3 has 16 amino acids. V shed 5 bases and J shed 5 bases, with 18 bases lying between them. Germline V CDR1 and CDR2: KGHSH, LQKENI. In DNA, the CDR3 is TGTGCCAGCTCAACCACAGTCAACTTGGGAAATGAAAAACTGTTTTTT. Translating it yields CASSTTVNLGNEKLFF.

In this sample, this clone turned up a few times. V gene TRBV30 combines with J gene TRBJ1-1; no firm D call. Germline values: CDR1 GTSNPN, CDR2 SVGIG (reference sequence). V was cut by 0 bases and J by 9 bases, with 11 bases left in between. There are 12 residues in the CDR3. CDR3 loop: CAWSVTAGQAFF. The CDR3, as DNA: TGTGCCTGGAGTGTGACCGCGGGCCAAGCTTTCTTT. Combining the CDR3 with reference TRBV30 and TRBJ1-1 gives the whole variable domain SQTIHQWPATLVQPVGSPLSLECTVEGTSNPNLYWYRQAAGRGLQLLFYSVGIGQISSEVPQNLSASRPQDRQFILSSKKLLLSDSGFYLCAWSVTAGQAFFGQGTRLTVV.

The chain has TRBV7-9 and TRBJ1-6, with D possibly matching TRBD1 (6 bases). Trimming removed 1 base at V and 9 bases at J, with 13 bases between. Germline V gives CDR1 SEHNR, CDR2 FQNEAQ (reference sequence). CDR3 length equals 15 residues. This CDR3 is CASSLGQAVGSPLHF. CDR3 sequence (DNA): TGTGCCAGCAGCTTAGGACAGGCCGTAGGTTCACCCCTCCACTTT.

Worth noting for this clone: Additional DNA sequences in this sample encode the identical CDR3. The CDR3 loop reads CASSPGQGRTEAFF. The CDR3 nucleotides are TGTGCCAGCTCCCCTGGGCAGGGGAGGACTGAAGCTTTCTTT. The chain carries TRBV18 and TRBJ1-1, with D tentatively TRBD1 (6 bases). V was shortened by 6 bases and J by 5 bases, with 16 bases between the two germline ends. From germline, CDR1 is KGHSH and CDR2 LQKENI. The CDR3 spans 14 residues.

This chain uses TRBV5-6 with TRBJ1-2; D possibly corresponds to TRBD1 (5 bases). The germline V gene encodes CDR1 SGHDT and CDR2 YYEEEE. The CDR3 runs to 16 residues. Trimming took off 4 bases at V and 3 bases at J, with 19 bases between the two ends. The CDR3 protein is CASSPEGQGIYYGYTF. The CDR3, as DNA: TGTGCCAGCAGCCCGGAGGGGCAGGGAATCTACTATGGCTACACCTTC. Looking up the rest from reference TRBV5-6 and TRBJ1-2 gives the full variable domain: DAGVTQSPTHLIKTRGQQVTLRCSPKSGHDTVSWYQQALGQGPQFIFQYYEEEERQRGNFPDRFSGHQFPNYSSELNVNALLLGDSALYLCASSPEGQGIYYGYTFGSGTRLTVV.

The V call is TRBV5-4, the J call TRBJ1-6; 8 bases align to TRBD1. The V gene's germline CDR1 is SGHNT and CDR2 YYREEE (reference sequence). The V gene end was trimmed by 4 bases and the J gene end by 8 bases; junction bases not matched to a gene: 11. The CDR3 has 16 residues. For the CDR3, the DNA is TGTGCCAGCAGCCAGGTGGCAGGGGGCATGGATTCACCCCTCCACTTT. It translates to CASSQVAGGMDSPLHF.

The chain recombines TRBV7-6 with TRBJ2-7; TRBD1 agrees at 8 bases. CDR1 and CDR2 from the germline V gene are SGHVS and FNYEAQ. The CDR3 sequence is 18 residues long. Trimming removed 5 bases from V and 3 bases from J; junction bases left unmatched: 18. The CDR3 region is CASSPIGAPGTGIYEQYF. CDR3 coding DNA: TGTGCCAGCAGCCCCATCGGGGCTCCCGGGACAGGTATCTACGAGCAGTACTTC.

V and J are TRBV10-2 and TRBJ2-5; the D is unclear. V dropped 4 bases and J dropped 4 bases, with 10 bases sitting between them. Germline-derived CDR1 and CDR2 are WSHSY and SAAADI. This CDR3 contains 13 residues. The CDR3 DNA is TGCGCCAGCAGTGGGAAAGCGCCAGAGACCCAGTACTTC. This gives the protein CASSGKAPETQYF.

As DNA, the CDR3 is TGTGCCAGCAGCTTGGTGTCGGGTCCCCTAGCCAAAAACATTCAGTACTTC. It specifies CASSLVSGPLAKNIQYF. This rearrangement joins TRBV5-6 to TRBJ2-4, with D hard to call. V lost 0 bases and J 0 bases, leaving 13 bases between the germline ends. The length of the CDR3 is 17 residues. Germline lookup yields CDR1 SGHDT and CDR2 YYEEEE.

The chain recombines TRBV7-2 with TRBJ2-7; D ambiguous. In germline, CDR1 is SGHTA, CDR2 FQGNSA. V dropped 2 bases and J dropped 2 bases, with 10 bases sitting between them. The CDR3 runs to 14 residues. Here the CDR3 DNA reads TGTGCCAGCAGCTTAAGTCCACTAACCTACGAGCAGTACTTC. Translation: CASSLSPLTYEQYF.

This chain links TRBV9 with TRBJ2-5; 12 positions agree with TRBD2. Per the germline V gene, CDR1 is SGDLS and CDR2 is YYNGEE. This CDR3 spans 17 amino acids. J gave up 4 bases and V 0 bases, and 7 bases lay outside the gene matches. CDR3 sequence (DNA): TGTGCCAGCAGCGTAGACCCTAGCGGGGGGGCCGTAGAGACCCAGTACTTC. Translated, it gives CASSVDPSGGAVETQYF.

This CDR3 reads CASSNGQTRGRYYGYTF. The CDR3 nucleotides are TGTGCCAGCTCAAACGGACAGACAAGGGGACGATACTATGGCTACACCTTC. V is TRBV18 and J is TRBJ1-2, with D perhaps TRBD1 (6 bases). V was pared by 5 bases and J by 3 bases, with 22 bases between. CDR1 KGHSH and CDR2 LQKENI come from the germline V gene. This CDR3 is built from 17 residues. The full variable domain, its missing parts supplied by reference TRBV18 and TRBJ1-2, is NAGVMQNPRHLVRRRGQEARLRCSPMKGHSHVYWYRQLPEEGLKFMVYLQKENIIDESGMPKERFSAEFPKEGPSILRIQQVVRGDSAAYFCASSNGQTRGRYYGYTFGSGTRLTVV.

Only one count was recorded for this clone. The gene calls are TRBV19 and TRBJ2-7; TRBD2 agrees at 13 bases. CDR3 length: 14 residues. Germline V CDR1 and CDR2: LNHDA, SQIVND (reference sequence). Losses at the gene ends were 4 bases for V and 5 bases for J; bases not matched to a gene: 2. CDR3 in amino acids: CASSTTSGRNEQYF. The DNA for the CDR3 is TGTGCCAGTAGTACGACTAGCGGGAGGAACGAGCAGTACTTC. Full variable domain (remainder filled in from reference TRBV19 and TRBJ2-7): DGGITQSPKYLFRKEGQNVTLSCEQNLNHDAMYWYRQDPGQGLRLIYYSQIVNDFQKGDIAEGYSVSREKKESFPLTVTSAQKNPTAFYLCASSTTSGRNEQYFGPGTRLTVT.